The 6 T cell receptor beta chains below were found in one sample sequenced in a study of blood T cells in healthy people across ages. Primed by a sample-barcoded 5' primer and a J-beta primer mix, a second PCR proceeded for about 7 to 12 cycles. One entry per CDR3 protein, called by TCRdb with MiXCR from the 5' RACE reads. Of around 800,000 distinct CDR3 sequences in the sample, 53% were seen once. The sample comprised blood. These receptor sequences come from an elderly man in good health.

V and J are TRBV3-1 and TRBJ2-7; 10 bases agree with TRBD1. V was clipped by 1 base and J by 6 bases; unmatched bases: 9. Germline V gives CDR1 LGHDT, CDR2 YNNKEL (reference sequence). This CDR3 spans 16 amino acids. The CDR3 is CASSQVRTGGKSEQYF. In nucleotides, the CDR3 is TGTGCCAGCAGCCAAGTAAGGACAGGGGGGAAAAGCGAGCAGTACTTC.

V gene TRBV12-3 or TRBV12-4 combines with J gene TRBJ1-3; D is ambiguous. The CDR3 consists of 16 residues. The V gene lost 6 bases and the J gene lost 0 bases, with 15 bases spanning the gap. The CDR3 here is CASSPPRPSSGNTIYF. DNA for the CDR3: TGTGCCAGCAGCCCACCTCGACCGAGCTCTGGAAACACCATATATTTT.

This clonotype has just a few counts. The V and J genes are TRBV2 and TRBJ2-3; the match to TRBD2 covers 9 bases. Trimming cost V 4 bases and J 4 bases; bases outside gene matches: 6. The CDR3 consists of 15 residues. CDR1 is SNHLY, CDR2 FYNNEI, per germline. CDR3 nucleotides: TGTGCCAGCAGTGTCGGCGGGAGGGCCCCAGATACGCAGTATTTT. It codes for CASSVGGRAPDTQYF.

V gene TRBV5-1 combines with J gene TRBJ2-7, with D possibly TRBD2 on 5 matching bases. This CDR3 has 14 amino acids. V was clipped by 4 bases and J by 2 bases, with 13 bases between them. CDR1 and CDR2 from the germline V gene are SGHRS and YFSETQ. Written as DNA, the CDR3 is TGCGCCAGCAGCCCCCCGAGGGCAACCTACGAGCAGTACTTC. Protein: CASSPPRATYEQYF.

To note about this clonotype: Germline and junction disagree at one end, which may indicate a read error. This chain connects TRBV9 to TRBJ2-7; D remains unclear. The last part of the DNA fits TRBJ2-5 better; the J call may be wrong. Looked up from germline, CDR1 is SGDLS and CDR2 is YYNGEE. This CDR3 has 15 amino acids. In nucleotides, the CDR3 is TGTGCCAGCAGCGTAGCTCCGGACGCGCAAGCGACCCAGTACTTC. Translating gives CASSVAPDAQATQYF.

The J gene is TRBJ2-7, the V gene TRBV7-2, with D possibly being TRBD2 (6 bases). There are 19 residues in the CDR3. V was trimmed by 10 bases and J by 0 bases, leaving 31 bases between them. CDR1 and CDR2 from the germline V gene are SGHTA and FQGNSA. The CDR3 nucleotides are TGTGCCAACAGTTTGACGGGAGCCGGACGCACTGCGAACTCCTACGAGCAGTACTTC. Its protein product is CANSLTGAGRTANSYEQYF.